This TCR beta chain came from a study of cytomegalovirus exposure and HLA in healthy donors. Details on this clone: Its antigen is not known.

The PCR had 60 Vbeta and 13 Jbeta primers. Clones were sequenced by immunoSEQ multiplex PCR, and TCRdb holds only the in-frame ones, with some missing. The sample yields more than 110,000 clones, just under 85% seen once. V was trimmed by 0 bases and J by 4 bases, leaving 7 bases between them. CDR1 SGHRS and CDR2 YFSETQ come from the germline V gene. The CDR3 is 13 amino acids. General observations from the study: Later analysis placed DRB1 highest and HLA-C lowest in TCR association rates, which differed by HLA locus.

This TCR was sampled from a man between 35 and 55 years old in good health and CMV-seropositive. The sequenced material came from PBMCs. V is TRBV5-1 and J is TRBJ1-1, with a possible D match to TRBD1 (5 bases). In DNA form, the CDR3 reads TGCGCCAGCAGCTTGGAAAGGGGCACTGAAGCTTTCTTT. Translated, it gives CASSLERGTEAFF.